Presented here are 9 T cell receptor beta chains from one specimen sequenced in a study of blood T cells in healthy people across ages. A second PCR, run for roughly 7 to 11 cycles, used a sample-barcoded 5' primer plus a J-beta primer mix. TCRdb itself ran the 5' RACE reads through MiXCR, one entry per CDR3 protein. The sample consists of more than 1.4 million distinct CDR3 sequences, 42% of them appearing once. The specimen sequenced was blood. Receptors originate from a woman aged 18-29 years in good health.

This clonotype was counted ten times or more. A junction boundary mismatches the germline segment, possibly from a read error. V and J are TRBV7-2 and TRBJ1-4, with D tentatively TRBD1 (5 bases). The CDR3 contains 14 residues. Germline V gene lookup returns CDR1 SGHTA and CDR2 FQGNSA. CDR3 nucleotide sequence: TGCGCCAGCAGCCTAGGAGGGGCTAATGAAAAACTGTTTTTT. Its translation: CASSLGGANEKLFF.

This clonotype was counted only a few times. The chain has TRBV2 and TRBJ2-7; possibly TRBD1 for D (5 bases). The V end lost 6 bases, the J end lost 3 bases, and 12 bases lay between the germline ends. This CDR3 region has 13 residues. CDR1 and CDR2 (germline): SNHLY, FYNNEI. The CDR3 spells CASRYRSIYEQYF. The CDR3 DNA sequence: TGTGCCAGCAGATACAGGTCCATCTACGAGCAGTACTTC.

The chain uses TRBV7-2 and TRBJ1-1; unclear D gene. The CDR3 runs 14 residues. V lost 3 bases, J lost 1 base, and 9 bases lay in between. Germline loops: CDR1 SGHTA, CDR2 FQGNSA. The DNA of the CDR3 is TGTGCCAGCAGCTTTTATGGCCAGAACACTGAAGCTTTCTTT. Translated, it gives CASSFYGQNTEAFF.

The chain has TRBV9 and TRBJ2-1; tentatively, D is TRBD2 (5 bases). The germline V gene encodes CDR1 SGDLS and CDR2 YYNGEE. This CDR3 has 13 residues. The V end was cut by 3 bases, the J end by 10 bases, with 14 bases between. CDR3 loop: CASSDRTSLEQFF. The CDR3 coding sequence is TGTGCCAGCAGCGACCGGACTTCCCTGGAGCAGTTCTTC.

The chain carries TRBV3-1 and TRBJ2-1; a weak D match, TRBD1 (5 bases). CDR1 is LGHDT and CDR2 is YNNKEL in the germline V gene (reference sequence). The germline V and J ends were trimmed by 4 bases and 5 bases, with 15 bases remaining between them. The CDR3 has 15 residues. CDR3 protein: CASSLHLTGDNEQFF. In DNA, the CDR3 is TGTGCCAGCAGCCTCCACCTTACAGGAGACAATGAGCAGTTCTTC.

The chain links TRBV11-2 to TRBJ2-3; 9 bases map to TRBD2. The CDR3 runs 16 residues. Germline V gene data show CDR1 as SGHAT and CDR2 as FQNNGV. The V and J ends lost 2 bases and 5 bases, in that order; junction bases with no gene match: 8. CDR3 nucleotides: TGTGCCAGCAGCTTAAGGAGCGGGGGGCAGGGAGATACGCAGTATTTT. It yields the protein CASSLRSGGQGDTQYF.

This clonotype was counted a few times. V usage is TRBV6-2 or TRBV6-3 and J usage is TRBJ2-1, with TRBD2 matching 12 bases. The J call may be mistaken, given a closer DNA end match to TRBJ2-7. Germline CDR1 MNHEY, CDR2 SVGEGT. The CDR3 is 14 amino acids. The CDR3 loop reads CASTSPLAGGEQYF. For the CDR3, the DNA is TGTGCCAGCACTTCCCCTCTAGCGGGAGGGGAGCAGTACTTC.

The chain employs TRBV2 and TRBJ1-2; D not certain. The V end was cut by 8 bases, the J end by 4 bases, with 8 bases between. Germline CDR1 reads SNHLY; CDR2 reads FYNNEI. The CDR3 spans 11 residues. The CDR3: CASGNLYGYTF. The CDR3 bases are TGTGCCAGCGGCAACCTCTATGGCTACACCTTC. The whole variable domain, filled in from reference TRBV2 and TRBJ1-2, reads EPEVTQTPSHQVTQMGQEVILRCVPISNHLYFYWYRQILGQKVEFLVSFYNNEISEKSEIFDDQFSVERPDGSNFTLKIRSTKLEDSAMYFCASGNLYGYTFGSGTRLTVV.

In DNA form, the CDR3 reads TGTGCCAGCAGCCGAAGGGTAGGGGACTACGAGCAGTACTTC. It encodes CASSRRVGDYEQYF. The genes are TRBV13 and TRBJ2-7, with a weak D call TRBD1 (5 bases). Germline V lookup: CDR1 PRHDT, CDR2 FYEKMQ (reference sequence). Trimming took 5 bases from V and 3 from J, leaving 14 bases between them. The CDR3 runs 14 residues.